This passage covers 17 T cell receptor beta chains from one sample sequenced in a study of blood T cell repertoires in COVID-19. The table came from immunoSEQ multiplex PCR; TCRdb's copy has only in-frame clones and leaves some out. The sample records about 140,000 clones, about 74% being singletons. Sequenced: peripheral blood. These receptors were collected from a man in his fifties with acute or convalescent COVID-19.

The chain couples TRBV6-5 to TRBJ1-1; D is uncertain. There are 13 residues in the CDR3. Per germline, CDR1 MNHEY and CDR2 SVGAGI. Trimming removed 2 bases from V and 8 bases from J, with 12 bases in between. Written as DNA, the CDR3 is TGTGCCAGCAGTTACCGCCCAGAACGAGAAGCTTTCTTT. Amino acid sequence: CASSYRPEREAFF.

This chain links TRBV4-1 with TRBJ1-2; TRBD1 matches 12 bases. The length of the CDR3 is 18 residues. The V gene end was trimmed by 0 bases and the J gene end by 4 bases; junction bases not matched to a gene: 9. Germline V gene sequence: CDR1 MGHRA, CDR2 YSYEKL. The CDR3 sequence is CASSQEGRDRGQIYGYTF. DNA of the CDR3: TGCGCCAGCAGCCAAGAAGGGAGGGACAGGGGGCAAATCTATGGCTACACCTTC.

The chain combines TRBV11-3 with TRBJ1-1; 7 bases are a match to TRBD1. V was pared by 5 bases and J by 5 bases, with 5 bases of the junction left unmatched. The germline V gene has CDR1 SGHNT and CDR2 YENEEA. The CDR3 runs 13 residues. The CDR3 sequence is CASSTQGDTEAFF. CDR3 DNA sequence: TGTGCCAGCAGCACCCAGGGGGATACTGAAGCTTTCTTT.

The rearrangement joins TRBV7-2 to TRBJ1-2, with a tentative D call TRBD1 (6 bases). Germline CDR1 SGHTA, CDR2 FQGNSA. The CDR3 loop spans 15 amino acids. The ends were cut back, 5 bases at V and 1 base at J, with 14 bases in the middle. The CDR3 region has the DNA TGTGCCAGCAGCCCTCCACAGGGCTTTAACTATGGCTACACCTTC. Protein: CASSPPQGFNYGYTF.

The V call is TRBV19, the J call TRBJ2-3; TRBD1 agrees at 7 bases. The CDR3 spans 15 residues. The V and J ends lost 4 bases and 2 bases, in that order; junction bases with no gene match: 6. Germline CDR1 is LNHDA and CDR2 is SQIVND (reference sequence). CDR3 loop: CASSKTGTATDTQYF. Here the CDR3 DNA reads TGTGCCAGTAGTAAAACCGGGACAGCCACAGATACGCAGTATTTT.

This sequence joins TRBV28 and TRBJ1-3; D unclear. Germline-derived CDR1 and CDR2 are MDHEN and SYDVKM. V dropped 3 bases and J dropped 3 bases, with 12 bases sitting between them. The CDR3 consists of 15 residues. Written as DNA, the CDR3 is TGTGCCAGCAGTTTTGGGAGGGTTATTGGAAACACCATATATTTT. It is translated as CASSFGRVIGNTIYF. Complete variable domain (other parts from reference TRBV28 and TRBJ1-3): DVKVTQSSRYLVKRTGEKVFLECVQDMDHENMFWYRQDPGLGLRLIYFSYDVKMKEKGDIPEGYSVSREKKERFSLILESASTNQTSMYLCASSFGRVIGNTIYFGEGSWLTVV.

CDR3 in DNA: TGTGCCAGCGGGTGGTATCTGGGGGAGGAGGCCGAGCAGTACTTC. Amino acid sequence: CASGWYLGEEAEQYF. The chain combines TRBV6-5 with TRBJ2-7; a weak D match, TRBD2 (6 bases). The CDR3 totals 15 residues. Between the trimmed V and J ends, which lost 8 bases and 6 bases, there was a span of 23 bases. CDR1 is MNHEY, CDR2 SVGAGI, per germline.

The chain combines TRBV9 with TRBJ2-2; tentatively, D is TRBD1 (6 bases). V was pared by 0 bases and J by 5 bases, with 11 bases between. Per the germline V gene, CDR1 is SGDLS and CDR2 is YYNGEE. This CDR3 spans 15 amino acids. The CDR3 sequence: CASSVGSGETGELFF. For the CDR3, the DNA is TGTGCCAGCAGCGTAGGATCAGGGGAGACCGGGGAGCTGTTTTTT.

The V and J genes are TRBV29-1 and TRBJ1-2; unclear D gene. V gave up 3 bases and J gave up 2 bases, with 7 bases separating them. Germline values: CDR1 SQVTM, CDR2 ANQGSEA. This CDR3 contains 12 residues. CDR3 region: CSVETGNYGYTF. The CDR3 DNA reads TGCAGCGTTGAGACGGGAAACTATGGCTACACCTTC.

The chain carries TRBV5-6 and TRBJ2-7; 10 bases map to TRBD1. The CDR3 sequence is 14 residues long. Germline-derived CDR1 and CDR2 are SGHDT and YYEEEE. The V segment lost 4 bases and the J segment 5 bases; nucleotides outside the gene matches: 6. The CDR3 protein is CASSADRGLDEQYF. The CDR3 coding sequence is TGTGCCAGCAGCGCTGACAGGGGGCTGGACGAGCAGTACTTC. Full variable domain (remainder filled in from reference TRBV5-6 and TRBJ2-7): DAGVTQSPTHLIKTRGQQVTLRCSPKSGHDTVSWYQQALGQGPQFIFQYYEEEERQRGNFPDRFSGHQFPNYSSELNVNALLLGDSALYLCASSADRGLDEQYFGPGTRLTVT.

This clone was counted a single time. This chain joins TRBV6-2 or TRBV6-3 and TRBJ1-3; D may be TRBD1 (5 bases). CDR3 length: 14 residues. Germline CDR1 reads MNHEY; CDR2 reads SVGEGT. V was cut by 5 bases and J by 1 base, with 9 bases left in between. In DNA form, the CDR3 reads TGTGCCAGCAGTCCACAGGCATCTGGAAACACCATATATTTT. It translates to CASSPQASGNTIYF.

There are a few counts of this clone. The V and J genes are TRBV30 and TRBJ2-1; the D gene is possibly TRBD1 (5 bases). Trimming removed 8 bases from V and 7 bases from J, with 18 bases in between. CDR1 and CDR2 (germline): GTSNPN, SVGIG (reference sequence). The CDR3 extends over 13 amino acids. The CDR3 loop is CARASRVGNEQFF. The CDR3 DNA follows: TGTGCCCGCGCCTCCAGGGTCGGGAATGAGCAGTTCTTC.

V gene TRBV19 combines with J gene TRBJ1-6; D possibly corresponds to TRBD1 (5 bases). Looked up from germline, CDR1 is LNHDA and CDR2 is SQIVND (reference sequence). There are 16 residues in the CDR3. Trimming removed 5 bases at V and 7 bases at J, with 18 bases between. CDR3 sequence (DNA): TGTGCCAGTAGTCCCTTTCGCGGGACGGAAAATTCACCCCTCCACTTT. Protein product: CASSPFRGTENSPLHF.

V usage is TRBV4-1 and J usage is TRBJ2-7; TRBD2 might be the D (6 bases). The CDR3 is 17 amino acids. Germline values: CDR1 MGHRA, CDR2 YSYEKL. The V end was cut by 0 bases, the J end by 0 bases, with 15 bases between. The CDR3 DNA reads TGCGCCAGCAGCCAAGATTTAGGTCGGGGGAACTCCTACGAGCAGTACGTC. As protein: CASSQDLGRGNSYEQYV.

The chain is built from TRBV12-3 or TRBV12-4 and TRBJ2-5; D not resolved. Trimming took 3 bases from V and 0 from J, leaving 5 bases between them. The CDR3 sequence is 13 residues long. CDR3 DNA sequence: TGTGCCAGCAGTTTGAGGCACCAAGAGACCCAGTACTTC. It yields the protein CASSLRHQETQYF.

This chain links TRBV12-5 with TRBJ2-5; 7 bases align to TRBD2. V lost 1 base, J lost 0 bases, and 14 bases stayed unmatched. Germline CDR1 reads LGHNT; CDR2 reads FRNRAP. CDR3 length: 19 residues. The CDR3 region has the DNA TGTGCTAGTGGTTTGGCCCGACTGGGGTCGGGGGGTGACCAAGAGACCCAGTACTTC. Its translation is CASGLARLGSGGDQETQYF.

This chain connects TRBV11-2 to TRBJ2-1, with a tentative D call TRBD2 (6 bases). CDR1 and CDR2 (germline): SGHAT, FQNNGV. V was trimmed by 0 bases and J by 8 bases, leaving 14 bases between them. There are 15 residues in the CDR3. The CDR3 protein is CASSLDLGGEDEQFF. DNA of the CDR3: TGTGCCAGCAGCTTAGATCTCGGCGGGGAGGATGAGCAGTTCTTC.